Listed below are T cell receptor beta chains from one sample, sequenced in a study of post-analysis software for immune sequencing data. TCRdb independently ran MiXCR on the PCR reads; one entry per CDR3 protein. Of about 770,000 distinct CDR3 sequences listed, around 45% are singletons. Sequencing was done on a sample of blood. The receptors stem from a girl aged 10 to 17 with multiple sclerosis. The CDR3 runs from the conserved cysteine through the conserved F or W. The D gene is left open where the match is weak. The size entry is marked missing in some rows and otherwise reads once, few, many or a size class.

j_call,v_call,clone_size,d_call,cdr3_nt,cdr3_aa
TRBJ2-3,TRBV2,-,TRBD2,TGTGCCAGCCGAGGTTCAGGCGGACTAGCGGGACGACATACGCAGTATTTT,CASRGSGGLAGRHTQYF
TRBJ2-2,TRBV6-1,-,-,TGTGCCAGCATCCAGGCAGCCCGATTAGGGGAGCTGTTTTTT,CASIQAARLGELFF
TRBJ1-2,TRBV7-9,-,-,TGTGCCAGCAGCTTAGCGGACCGACAGGCTTACTATGGCTACACCTTC,CASSLADRQAYYGYTF
TRBJ2-3,TRBV15,few,-,TGTGCCACCAGCAGAGGCGGCGGGTCAACCCCGTATTTT,CATSRGGGSTPYF
TRBJ2-3,TRBV12-3/TRBV12-4,-,-,TGTGCCAGCAAGGGGGAAACAGATACGCAGTATTTT,CASKGETDTQYF
TRBJ2-3,TRBV4-3,-,-,TGCGCCAGCAGCCAAGAAGGTTATACGCAGTATTTT,CASSQEGYTQYF
TRBJ1-4,TRBV10-3,-,-,TGTGCCACCTCGAAGGGCAGTGGCTCCAATGAAAAACTGTTTTTT,CATSKGSGSNEKLFF
TRBJ2-5,TRBV2,-,-,TGTGCCAGCAGTGAGGAGGTCAAGCAGTACTTC,CASSEEVKQYF
TRBJ2-3,TRBV5-6,few,-,TGTGCCAGCAGCTTGGAGCCAGATACGCAGTATTTT,CASSLEPDTQYF
TRBJ2-7,TRBV5-1,-,-,TGCGCCAGCAGCTTAGGGACCCTCGACGAGCAGTACTTC,CASSLGTLDEQYF
TRBJ1-2,TRBV6-5,-,-,TGTGCCAGCAGTTACCTGTTAGCAGGGCGGGAAGGCTACACCTTC,CASSYLLAGREGYTF
TRBJ2-7,TRBV7-9,few,-,TGTGCCAGCAGCTTAGCCCCCACGAGCGAGCAGTACTTC,CASSLAPTSEQYF
TRBJ2-5,TRBV5-6,-,TRBD2,TGTGCCAGCAGCTTGGTGGGACTAGCGGGTTCGGGGGGAGAGACCCAGTACTTC,CASSLVGLAGSGGETQYF
TRBJ2-5,TRBV10-3,-,TRBD1,TGTGCCACCCGGGACAGGAGAGAAGAGACCCAGTACTTC,CATRDRREETQYF
TRBJ2-2,TRBV6-6,-,TRBD2,TGTGCCAGCAGTTTGACTAGCGGTGTGAACACCGGGGAGCTGTTTTTT,CASSLTSGVNTGELFF
TRBJ2-6,TRBV7-9,-,-,TGTGCCAGCAGCTTAGGCCTCATCCGGGACCGAACATCTGGGGCCAACGTCCTGACTTTC,CASSLGLIRDRTSGANVLTF
TRBJ2-5,TRBV7-2,-,TRBD2,TGTGCCAGCAGCCCCTGGACTAGCGCGCAAGAGACCCAGTACTTC,CASSPWTSAQETQYF
TRBJ1-2,TRBV29-1,-,TRBD1,TGCAGCGTTCAACCGCAGGGACAGGGAATTTCGGGTGGCTACACCTTC,CSVQPQGQGISGGYTF
TRBJ1-4,TRBV5-1,-,-,TGCGCCAGCAGCAGGGAAATGCGTGAAAAACTGTTTTTT,CASSREMREKLFF
TRBJ2-1,TRBV15,-,-,TGTGCCACCAGCAGTCCTTCAGGGTTCTGGGTCTCCTACAATGAGCAGTTCTTC,CATSSPSGFWVSYNEQFF
TRBJ1-4,TRBV6-5,few,-,TGTGCCAGCAGTGCCGGACCTTCGGAGGAAAAACTGTTTTTT,CASSAGPSEEKLFF
TRBJ2-7,TRBV20-1,-,TRBD2,TGCAGTGCTAGAGCCACGGGGGGGTTGGGGGTCTACGAGCAGTACTTC,CSARATGGLGVYEQYF
TRBJ1-5,TRBV27,-,-,TGTGCCAGCAGTCCCGGACTTCCAAATCAGCCCCAGCATTTT,CASSPGLPNQPQHF
TRBJ2-7,TRBV9,-,-,TGTGCCAGCAGCCCGCAGTCGGGGGCGTACGAGCAGTACTTC,CASSPQSGAYEQYF
TRBJ2-3,TRBV4-2,once,-,TGTGCCAGCAGCCAAGCAGCAGTAAGCGGCGGGGCCACAGATACGCAGTATTTT,CASSQAAVSGGATDTQYF
TRBJ2-5,TRBV20-1,-,-,TGCAGTGCTGGGGGCCTCCGGTCGGCAGCCTCCCAAGAGACCCAGTACTTC,CSAGGLRSAASQETQYF
TRBJ2-2,TRBV9,once,TRBD1,TGTGCCAGCAGCGTAGTTACAGGGGACACCGGGGAGCTGTTTTTT,CASSVVTGDTGELFF
TRBJ1-4,TRBV10-3,-,-,TGTGCCATCAGTGAAAGAGGGCCGAATGAAAAACTGTTTTTT,CAISERGPNEKLFF
TRBJ2-5,TRBV7-2,-,-,TGTGCCAGCAGCATACCGGGGCTCCGGGAGACCCAGTACTTC,CASSIPGLRETQYF